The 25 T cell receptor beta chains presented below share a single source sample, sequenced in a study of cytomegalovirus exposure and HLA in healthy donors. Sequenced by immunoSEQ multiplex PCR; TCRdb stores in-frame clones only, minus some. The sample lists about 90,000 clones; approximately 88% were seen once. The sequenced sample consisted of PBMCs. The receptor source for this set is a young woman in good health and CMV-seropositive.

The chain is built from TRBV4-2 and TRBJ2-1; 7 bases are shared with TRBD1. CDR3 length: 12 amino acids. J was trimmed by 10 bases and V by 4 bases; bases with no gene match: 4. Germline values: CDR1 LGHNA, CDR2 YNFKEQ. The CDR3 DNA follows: TGTGCCAGCAGCCCTGAGGACAGGGAGCAGTTCTTC. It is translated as CASSPEDREQFF.

Here the CDR3 reads CASCGQALGEQYF. The CDR3 DNA follows: TGTGCCAGCTGTGGACAGGCACTTGGCGAGCAGTACTTC. This rearrangement joins TRBV28 to TRBJ2-7, with 7 bases that match TRBD1. V shed 8 bases and J 6 bases; nucleotides not matched to a gene: 10. This CDR3 is built from 13 residues. Germline CDR1 and CDR2: MDHEN and SYDVKM.

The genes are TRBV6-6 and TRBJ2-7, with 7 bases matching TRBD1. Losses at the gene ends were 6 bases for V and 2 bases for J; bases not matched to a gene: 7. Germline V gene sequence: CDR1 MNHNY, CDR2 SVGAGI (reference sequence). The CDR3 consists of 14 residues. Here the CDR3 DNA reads TGTGCCAGCAGGGACAGGATTAAAGCCTACGAGCAGTACTTC. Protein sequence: CASRDRIKAYEQYF.

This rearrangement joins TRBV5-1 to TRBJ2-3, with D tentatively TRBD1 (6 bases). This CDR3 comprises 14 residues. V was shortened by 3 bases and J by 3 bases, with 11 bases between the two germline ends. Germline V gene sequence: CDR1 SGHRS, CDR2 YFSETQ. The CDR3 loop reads CASSSRQATDTQYF. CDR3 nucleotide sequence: TGCGCCAGCAGCTCCAGACAGGCAACAGATACGCAGTATTTT.

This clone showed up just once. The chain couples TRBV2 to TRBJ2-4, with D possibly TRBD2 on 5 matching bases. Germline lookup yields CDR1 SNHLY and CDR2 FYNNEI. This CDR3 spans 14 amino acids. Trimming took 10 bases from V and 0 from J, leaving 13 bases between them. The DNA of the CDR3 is TGTGCCACCAACGACGGGATAGCCAAAAACATTCAGTACTTC. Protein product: CATNDGIAKNIQYF.

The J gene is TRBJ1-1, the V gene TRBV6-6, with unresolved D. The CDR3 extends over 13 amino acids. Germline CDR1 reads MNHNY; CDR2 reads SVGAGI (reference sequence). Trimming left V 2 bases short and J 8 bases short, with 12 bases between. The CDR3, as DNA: TGTGCCAGCAGTTACCCTCAGGTCTGGGAAGCTTTCTTT. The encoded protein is CASSYPQVWEAFF.

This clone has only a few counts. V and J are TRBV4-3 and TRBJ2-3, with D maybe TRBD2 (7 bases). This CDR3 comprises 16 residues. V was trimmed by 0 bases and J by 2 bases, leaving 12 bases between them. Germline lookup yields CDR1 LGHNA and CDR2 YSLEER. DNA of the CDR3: TGCGCCAGCAGCCAAGAATTCGCGGGGGCCACAGATACGCAGTATTTT. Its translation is CASSQEFAGATDTQYF.

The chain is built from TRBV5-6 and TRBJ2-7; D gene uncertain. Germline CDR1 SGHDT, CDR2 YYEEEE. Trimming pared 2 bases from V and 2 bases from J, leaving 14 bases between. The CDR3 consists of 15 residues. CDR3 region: CASSFKSSLPYEQYF. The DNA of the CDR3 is TGTGCCAGCAGCTTCAAAAGCTCTTTACCCTACGAGCAGTACTTC.

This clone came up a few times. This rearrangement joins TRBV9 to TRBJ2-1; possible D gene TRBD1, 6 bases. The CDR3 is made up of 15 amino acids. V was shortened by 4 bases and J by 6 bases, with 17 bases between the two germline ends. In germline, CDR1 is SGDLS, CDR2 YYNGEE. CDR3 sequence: CASSPSGAGANEQFF. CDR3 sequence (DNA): TGTGCCAGCAGCCCTAGTGGGGCAGGGGCCAATGAGCAGTTCTTC. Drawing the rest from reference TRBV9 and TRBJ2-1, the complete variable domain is DSGVTQTPKHLITATGQRVTLRCSPRSGDLSVYWYQQSLDQGLQFLIQYYNGEERAKGNILERFSAQQFPDLHSELNLSSLELGDSALYFCASSPSGAGANEQFFGPGTRLTVL.

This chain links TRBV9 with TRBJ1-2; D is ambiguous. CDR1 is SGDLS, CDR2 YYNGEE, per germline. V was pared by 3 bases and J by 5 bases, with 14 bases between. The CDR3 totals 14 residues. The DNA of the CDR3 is TGTGCCAGCAGCGAAACGGGAGCGGGGTATGGCTACACCTTC. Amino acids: CASSETGAGYGYTF.

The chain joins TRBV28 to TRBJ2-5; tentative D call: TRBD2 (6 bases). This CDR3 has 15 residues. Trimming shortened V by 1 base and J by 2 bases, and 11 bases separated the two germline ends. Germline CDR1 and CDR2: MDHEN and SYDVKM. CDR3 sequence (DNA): TGTGCCAGCAGTTTATTGGCAGGGAGGCAAGAGACCCAGTACTTC. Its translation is CASSLLAGRQETQYF. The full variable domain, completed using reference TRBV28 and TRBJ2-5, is DVKVTQSSRYLVKRTGEKVFLECVQDMDHENMFWYRQDPGLGLRLIYFSYDVKMKEKGDIPEGYSVSREKKERFSLILESASTNQTSMYLCASSLLAGRQETQYFGPGTRLLVL.

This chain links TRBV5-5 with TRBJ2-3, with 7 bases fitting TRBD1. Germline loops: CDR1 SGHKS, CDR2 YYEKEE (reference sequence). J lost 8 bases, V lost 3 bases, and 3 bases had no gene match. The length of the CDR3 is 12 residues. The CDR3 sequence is CASSSYRGTQYF. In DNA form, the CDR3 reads TGTGCCAGCAGCTCTTACAGGGGTACGCAGTATTTT.

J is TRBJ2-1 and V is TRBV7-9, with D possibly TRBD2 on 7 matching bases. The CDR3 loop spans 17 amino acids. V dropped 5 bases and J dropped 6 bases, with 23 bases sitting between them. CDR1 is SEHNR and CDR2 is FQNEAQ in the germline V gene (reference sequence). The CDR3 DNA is TGTGCCAGCAGCCAACTCAAGGTGGTGGGGGGGCGCAATGAGCAGTTCTTC. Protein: CASSQLKVVGGRNEQFF.

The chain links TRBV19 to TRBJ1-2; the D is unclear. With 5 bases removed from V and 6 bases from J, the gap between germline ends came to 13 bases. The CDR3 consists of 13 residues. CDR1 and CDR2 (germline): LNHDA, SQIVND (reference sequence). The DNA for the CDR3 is TGTGCCAGTAGTTGGATCAGGAGGGATGGCTACACCTTC. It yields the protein CASSWIRRDGYTF.

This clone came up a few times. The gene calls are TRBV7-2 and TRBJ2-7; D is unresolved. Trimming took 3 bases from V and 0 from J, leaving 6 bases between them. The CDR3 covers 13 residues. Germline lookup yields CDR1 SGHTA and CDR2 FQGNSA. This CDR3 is CASSFTGSYEQYF. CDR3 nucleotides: TGTGCCAGCAGCTTTACGGGCTCCTACGAGCAGTACTTC.

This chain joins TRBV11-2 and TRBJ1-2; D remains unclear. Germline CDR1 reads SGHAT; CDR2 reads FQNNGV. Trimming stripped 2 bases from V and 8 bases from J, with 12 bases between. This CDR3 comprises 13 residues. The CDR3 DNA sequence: TGTGCCAGCAGCTTAAGCCCCGGGGAGGGCTACACCTTC. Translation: CASSLSPGEGYTF.

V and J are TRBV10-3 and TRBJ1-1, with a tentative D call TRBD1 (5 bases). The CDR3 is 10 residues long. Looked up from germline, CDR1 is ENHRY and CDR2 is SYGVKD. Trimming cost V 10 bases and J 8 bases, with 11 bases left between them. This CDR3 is CATRDLEAFF. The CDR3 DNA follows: TGTGCCACCCGGGACTTGGAAGCTTTCTTT.

The DNA of the CDR3 is TGTGCCAGCAGCTTAGTTTCGTTGTTACAAGAGACCCAGTACTTC. It is translated as CASSLVSLLQETQYF. The chain has TRBV7-9 and TRBJ2-5; D is unclear. The CDR3 totals 15 residues. V gave up 1 base and J gave up 2 bases, with 11 bases separating them. Germline values: CDR1 SEHNR, CDR2 FQNEAQ (reference sequence).

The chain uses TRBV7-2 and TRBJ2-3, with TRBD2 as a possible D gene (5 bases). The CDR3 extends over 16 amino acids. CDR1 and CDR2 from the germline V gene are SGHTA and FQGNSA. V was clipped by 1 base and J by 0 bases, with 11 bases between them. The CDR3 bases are TGTGCCAGCAGCTTAGGAAGCGGACCTAGCACAGATACGCAGTATTTT. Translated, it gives CASSLGSGPSTDTQYF.

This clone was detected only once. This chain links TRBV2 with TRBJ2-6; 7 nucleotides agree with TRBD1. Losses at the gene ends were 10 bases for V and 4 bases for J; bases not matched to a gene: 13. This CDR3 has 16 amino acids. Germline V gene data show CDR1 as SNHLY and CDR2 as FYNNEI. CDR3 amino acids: CAIAGTEETGANVLTF. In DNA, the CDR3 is TGTGCCATTGCCGGGACAGAGGAAACCGGGGCCAACGTCCTGACTTTC.

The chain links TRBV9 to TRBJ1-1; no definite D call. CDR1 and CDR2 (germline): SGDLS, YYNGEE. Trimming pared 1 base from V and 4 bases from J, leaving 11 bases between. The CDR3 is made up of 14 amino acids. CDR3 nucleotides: TGTGCCAGCAGCGTATTGACGGGGAGCACTGAAGCTTTCTTT. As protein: CASSVLTGSTEAFF.

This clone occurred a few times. CDR3 loop: CASSYPRAPSNQPQHF. CDR3 coding DNA: TGTGCCAGCAGTTACCCCAGGGCCCCTAGCAATCAGCCCCAGCATTTT. The chain is built from TRBV6-8 and TRBJ1-5; perhaps TRBD1 as D (5 bases). Germline CDR1 is MNHGY and CDR2 is SAAAGT. V was cut by 2 bases and J by 0 bases, with 11 bases left in between. This CDR3 region has 16 residues.

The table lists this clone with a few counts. This CDR3 reads CASSEVYRAATNEKLFF. CDR3 in DNA: TGTGCCAGCAGTGAAGTATACAGGGCGGCAACTAATGAAAAACTGTTTTTT. V gene TRBV6-1 combines with J gene TRBJ1-4; D might be TRBD1 (6 bases). CDR1 is MNHNS and CDR2 is SASEGT in the germline V gene. V gave up 1 base and J gave up 0 bases, with 12 bases separating them. CDR3 length: 17 residues.

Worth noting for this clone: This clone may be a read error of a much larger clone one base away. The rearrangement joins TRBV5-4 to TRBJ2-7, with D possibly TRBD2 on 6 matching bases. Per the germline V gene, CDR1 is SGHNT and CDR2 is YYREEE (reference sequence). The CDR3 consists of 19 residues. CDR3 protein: CASSPLGGEGSGIGYEQYF. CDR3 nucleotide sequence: TGCGCCAGCAGCCCCCTCGGGGGTGAGGGCTCAGGGATCGGCTACGAGCAGTACTTC. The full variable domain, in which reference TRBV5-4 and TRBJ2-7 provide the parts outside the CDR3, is ETGVTQSPTHLIKTRGQQVTLRCSSQSGHNTVSWYQQALGQGPQFIFQYYREEENGRGNFPPRFSGLQFPNYSSELNVNALELDDSALYLCASSPLGGEGSGIGYEQYFGPGTRLTVT.

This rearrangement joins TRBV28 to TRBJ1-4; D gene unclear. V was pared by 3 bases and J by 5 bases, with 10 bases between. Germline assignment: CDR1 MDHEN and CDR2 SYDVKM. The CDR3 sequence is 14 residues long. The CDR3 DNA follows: TGTGCCAGCAGTTTCAACAGCCCCAATGAAAAACTGTTTTTT. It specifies CASSFNSPNEKLFF. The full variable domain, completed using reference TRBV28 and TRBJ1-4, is DVKVTQSSRYLVKRTGEKVFLECVQDMDHENMFWYRQDPGLGLRLIYFSYDVKMKEKGDIPEGYSVSREKKERFSLILESASTNQTSMYLCASSFNSPNEKLFFGSGTQLSVL.